This TCR beta chain was captured in a study of molecular identifiers for immune sequencing clone quantification. The wider study: Four portions were sequenced after RNA from roughly 20,000 or 100,000 naive CD8 cells was split five ways in replicates. Findings and limits, study-wide: Spiked Jurkat TCR RNA from one cell was reportedly detectable among about 910,000 naive cells.

The table lists this clonotype with many counts. The antigen remains unidentified. Germline V lookup: CDR1 LGHNA, CDR2 YSLEER. CDR3 length equals 16 residues. Trimming left V 0 bases short and J 0 bases short, with 9 bases between. As previously described, bulk TCR libraries were made using listed TCR primers. TCRdb analysed the PCR reads with MiXCR anew, one entry per CDR3 protein. The table records approximately 100,000 distinct CDR3 sequences, roughly 38% of them present only once. Investigators produced naive CD8 libraries from 20,000 to 1,000,000 sorted cells, drawing on 10%, 30% or 50% RNA. The chain employs TRBV4-3 and TRBJ1-5; the D is unclear. The sequence derives from a human donor in good health. Some libraries in this study had Jurkat cell RNA spiked in. Input material: naive CD8+ T cells from blood, with Jurkat cell RNA spiked in. Subset specified: FACS-sorted CD8+CD4-CCR7+CD45RA+ naive T cells. CDR3 loop: CASSQDGTVSNQPQHF. DNA of the CDR3: TGCGCCAGCAGCCAAGACGGCACAGTTAGCAATCAGCCCCAGCATTTT.